The entry below describes one TCR beta chain. The specificity of this receptor is unknown. No per-base quality is available; no much larger clone lies one base away. Receptors were amplified or captured by 5' RACE. A second PCR of roughly 7 to 11 cycles was performed with a sample-barcoded 5' primer and a J-beta primer mix. A template-switch 5' adaptor carrying 12 random nucleotides introduced a unique molecular identifier onto each TCR beta cDNA molecule. Each sample yielded at least 3 million CDR3-containing paired-end reads. First-strand cDNA synthesis was performed from all RNA using the Mint cDNA synthesis kit, with priming by a TRBC-specific oligonucleotide. All cDNA was treated with uracil-DNA glycosylase and then went through a first 18-cycle PCR with the universal primers M1SS and BC2_uni_R. In the source study's methods: Normalization of each sample was performed by random selection of 1 million high-quality reads, each carrying a distinct molecular identifier. Instead of being binned into consensus sequences, reads with shared molecular identifiers were discarded. MiTCR, run with a Q25 quality threshold and the strictest error-elimination algorithm, handled CDR3 identification, clonotype clustering and error correction. Lower-bound total TCR beta diversity was estimated with a nonparametric unseen species model using Euler transformation. TCRdb ran its own pipeline on the public reads, namely fastp trimming at Q25 and MiXCR clone calling, and kept in-frame beta chains. For every CDR3 protein sequence, its rows merge into one entry that carries the most common genes and DNA. These V and J calls derive from TCRdb rather than the authors' analysis. Present in this sample are around 2 million distinct CDR3 sequences, about two fifths of which were seen just once. Roughly 24% of the sample lies in the top ten.

This entry belongs to a study of blood T cells in healthy people across ages (dated by TCRdb to 2014 to 2015). A note on the overall study: Template switching captured roughly one uniquely barcoded TCR beta cDNA molecule per two T cells in model experiments. To track age-related changes in TCR beta repertoire diversity, the study relied on deep sequencing normalized with unique cDNA molecular identifiers. Four age groups were formed from the donors: young (average 16 years), middle-aged (approximately 42), aged (approximately 60) and long-lived (roughly 81). To avoid experimental bias, donors of different ages were distributed randomly across sequencing lanes. Using the same blood draw, the study looked at two additional independent replicas of 1 million unique cDNA reads for two donors, one aged 18 to 30 and the other aged 80 or older.

General findings and caveats noted by the study authors: Donor CMV infection status was unknown, potentially confounding age-related changes in expanded clonotypes. There was a strong correlation between observed TCR beta diversity and the percentage of naive T cells measured by flow cytometry. Since profiling was done on bulk unsorted PBMCs, naive and antigen-experienced compartments could not be conclusively compared. Total diversity estimates from one million sequenced T cells were considered lower bounds and underestimates. Compared with the aged group, the long-lived group had more naive CD4+ T cells, fewer expanded clones and increased TCR diversity, a pattern suggesting age selection. As age increased, observed TCR beta diversity per million T cells dropped in a roughly linear way, and a significant reduction was already evident by age around 41.

Systemically healthy Caucasian individuals from Russia, 39 in total and aged about 6 to 100 years, were included as donors. Each donor gave approximately 10 milliliters of peripheral blood, collected into EDTA-treated Vacutainer tubes. Ficoll-Paque density-gradient centrifugation was used to isolate PBMCs, with at least 7 million per sample. Trizol reagent was used to extract total RNA from the PBMCs, yielding at least 6 micrograms per sample. The percentages of naive CD45RAhigh/CD27high T cells were determined by flow cytometry on a PBMC aliquot from every donor. The trim is 8 bases for V and 0 bases for J, with a gap of 17 bases between the germline ends. Taken from cysteine to phenylalanine, the CDR3 has 15 residues. Only CDR3 DNA remains: 45 bases, in frame from the first base. The germline V gene sets CDR1 to MGHDK and CDR2 to SYGVNS.

This sequence uses TRBV25-1 and TRBJ2-7; the D gene is perhaps TRBD2, from 6 matching bases. Sequencing input: blood. This TCR was recovered from a human donor in good health. DNA sequence: TGTGCCAGCTCCAGGGCCTGGGGGGTCTCCTACGAGCAGTACTTC. This sequence encodes CASSRAWGVSYEQYF.